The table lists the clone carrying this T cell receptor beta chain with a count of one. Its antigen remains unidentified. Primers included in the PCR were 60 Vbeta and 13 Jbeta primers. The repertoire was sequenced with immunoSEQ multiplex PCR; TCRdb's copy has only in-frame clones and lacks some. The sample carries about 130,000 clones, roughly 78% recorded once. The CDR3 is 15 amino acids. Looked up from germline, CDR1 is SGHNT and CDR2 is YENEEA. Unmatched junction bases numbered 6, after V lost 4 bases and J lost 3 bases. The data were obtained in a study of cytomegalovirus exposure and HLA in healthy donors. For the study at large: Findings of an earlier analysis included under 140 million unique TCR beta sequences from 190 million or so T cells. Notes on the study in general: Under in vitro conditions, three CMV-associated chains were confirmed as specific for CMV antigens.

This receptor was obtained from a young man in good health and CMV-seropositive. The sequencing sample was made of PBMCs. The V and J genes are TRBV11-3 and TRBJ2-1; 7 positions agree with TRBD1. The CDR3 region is CASSSGTEDYNEQFF. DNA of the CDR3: TGTGCCAGCAGCTCAGGGACAGAAGACTACAATGAGCAGTTCTTC.